The clone carrying this T cell receptor beta chain was recorded a few times. The data are from a study of T cell changes during pregnancy in multiple sclerosis. This table comes from immunoSEQ multiplex PCR, and its TCRdb copy is limited to in-frame clones, with some not included. The repertoire holds 79,000 or so clones, about 88% seen once, with 3.3% in the top ten. Trimming shortened V by 5 bases and J by 10 bases, and 6 bases separated the two germline ends. The CDR3 runs 11 residues. Germline V gene lookup returns CDR1 SEHNR and CDR2 FQNEAQ (reference sequence). The TCR sequence derives from a female donor with multiple sclerosis, enrolled in a pregnancy study. This chain connects TRBV7-9 to TRBJ1-6; no reliable D call. Sequencing was performed on peripheral blood, taken before pregnancy. The CDR3 sequence: CASSRSSPLHF. The CDR3 DNA reads as TGTGCCAGCAGCCGGAGCTCACCCCTCCACTTT.